This is a list of T cell receptor beta chains from one sample in a study of shared clonotypes between healthy human individuals. Method: immunoSEQ multiplex PCR; TCRdb's copy keeps in-frame clones and lacks some. Altogether about 2.1 million clones are present, about 93% being singletons, with the ten largest covering around 1.8%. The sequenced sample consisted of naive CD8+ T cells from PBMCs. All receptors derive from a man in his late teens or twenties in good health. Some clones in this sample may be carry-over from other donors' samples. The CDR3 runs from the conserved cysteine through the conserved F or W. Fields, in order: V gene, D gene, clone size, J gene, CDR3 protein, CDR3 DNA. D genes are given only for firm matches. Clone sizes are given selectively: once, few, many, or a class where the clone is expanded.

v_call: TRBV29-1; d_call: TRBD1; clone_size: -; j_call: TRBJ2-2; cdr3_aa: CSVEKLATGGNTGELFF; cdr3_nt: TGCAGCGTTGAAAAGCTTGCGACAGGGGGAAACACCGGGGAGCTGTTTTTT
v_call: TRBV7-9; d_call: -; clone_size: -; j_call: TRBJ2-1; cdr3_aa: CASSLARSHEQFF; cdr3_nt: TGTGCCAGCAGCTTAGCGCGGAGCCATGAGCAGTTCTTC
v_call: TRBV20-1; d_call: -; clone_size: -; j_call: TRBJ2-7; cdr3_aa: CSAPWGYEQYF; cdr3_nt: TGCAGTGCTCCCTGGGGATACGAGCAGTACTTC
v_call: TRBV7-8; d_call: -; clone_size: -; j_call: TRBJ1-1; cdr3_aa: CASSLVADEAFF; cdr3_nt: TGTGCCAGCAGCTTAGTGGCGGATGAAGCTTTCTTT
v_call: TRBV9; d_call: -; clone_size: -; j_call: TRBJ1-3; cdr3_aa: CASSGRQGYSGNTIYF; cdr3_nt: TGTGCCAGCAGCGGGCGTCAGGGTTACTCTGGAAACACCATATATTTT
v_call: TRBV7-6; d_call: -; clone_size: -; j_call: TRBJ2-2; cdr3_aa: CASSLKTVRTTNTGELFF; cdr3_nt: TGTGCCAGCAGCTTAAAGACAGTCCGGACCACTAACACCGGGGAGCTGTTTTTT
v_call: TRBV5-4; d_call: -; clone_size: once; j_call: TRBJ2-1; cdr3_aa: CASSPPPAGSSYNEQFF; cdr3_nt: TGTGCCAGCAGCCCTCCCCCCGCAGGGAGCTCCTACAATGAGCAGTTCTTC
v_call: TRBV29-1; d_call: TRBD2; clone_size: once; j_call: TRBJ2-1; cdr3_aa: CSVEGTSGYYNEQFF; cdr3_nt: TGCAGCGTTGAAGGTACTAGCGGTTACTACAATGAGCAGTTCTTC
v_call: TRBV19; d_call: TRBD1; clone_size: -; j_call: TRBJ1-4; cdr3_aa: CASSVTGGDEKLFF; cdr3_nt: TGTGCCAGTAGTGTGACAGGGGGCGATGAAAAACTGTTTTTT
v_call: TRBV5-6; d_call: -; clone_size: -; j_call: TRBJ2-7; cdr3_aa: CASSFRTVPYEQYF; cdr3_nt: TGTGCCAGCAGCTTTAGGACAGTCCCGTACGAGCAGTACTTC